This T cell receptor beta chain was obtained from a study of immune heterogeneity within non-small cell lung tumors. Study at large: Squamous cell carcinomas accounted for 4 of the tumors, non-squamous carcinomas for 10, and 1 was not otherwise specified. Study observations and caveats: The study found identical dominant CDR3 beta clonotypes recurring across tumor sites within a patient, alongside site-unique high-frequency clones. T-cell receptor beta clonotypes at high frequency differed largely between individual patients. Clonality of local T cells correlated moderately but significantly with local tumor mutational burden (R 0.3 to 0.4).

CDR1 and CDR2 from the germline V gene are GTSNPN and SVGIG (reference sequence). V lost 0 bases and J 6 bases, leaving 11 bases between the germline ends. The CDR3 runs 13 residues. A first 10-cycle multiplex round used 32 V-gene and 13 J-gene primers on TCR beta CDR3. TCRdb redid the calling of the multiplex PCR reads with MiXCR, one entry per CDR3 protein. This repertoire shows about 10,000 distinct CDR3 sequences, 25% to 30% found once; its top ten account for 10% to 15%. This clonotype was counted only a few times. Antigen: not known. Bulk tumor genomic DNA was the template, and each sample received 550 to 650 ng. Several far-apart biopsies were taken per primary tumor during surgery. Curative surgery was undertaken by patients, who had untreated, newly diagnosed non-small cell lung cancer.

The V and J genes are TRBV30 and TRBJ1-1; D remains ambiguous. What was sequenced was lung tumor tissue. This receptor was identified in a man aged 50-59 years with non-small cell lung cancer. The CDR3 spells CAWSVSRQAEAFF. CDR3 nucleotides: TGTGCCTGGAGTGTAAGCCGGCAGGCTGAAGCTTTCTTT.